This paragraph covers one T cell receptor (beta chain) sequence. This clonotype was counted only a few times. There is no known antigen for this receptor. Base qualities are not provided; no much larger clone lies one nucleotide away. This sample stems from a study of identical twins listed by TCRdb under 2016. Looking at the study overall: The study deep-sequenced TCR alpha and beta repertoires from monozygotic twins, unrelated adults of various ages and cord blood to test whether fetal clonotypes persist. To rule out contamination, the twin experiments were replicated at different times with different library preparation protocols. What the work shows at the level of the full study, not this receptor alone: Fewer insertions were carried by abundant cord blood beta clonotypes, a similar but weaker trend appeared in young adult naive repertoires, and no such trend appeared in memory repertoires. Because the same donors could not be followed over many years, the conclusions relied on cross-sectional statistical analysis. A weaker excess of twin sharing was found in beta out-of-frame sequences because the signal-to-noise ratio was lowered by fewer shared sequences. Zero-insertion analyses could be partly confounded by invariant T cells such as MAIT and iNKT, although diverse VJ usage argued against such confounding for most clonotypes. Compared with coincidental sharing between unrelated individuals, an excess of low generation-probability sequences was observed among out-of-frame TCR alpha sequences shared between twins. Out-of-frame TCR alpha sharing in monozygotic twins was systematically underestimated by recombination models, whereas sharing between unrelated individuals was in agreement with the recombination models.

Receptor amplification or capture employed 5' RACE. Sequencing took place on an Illumina HiSeq 2000. A universal primer binding site was introduced by template switching, and a unique molecular identifier was present in the final cDNA, enabling accurate counting of TCR cDNA molecules. First-strand cDNA for TCR alpha and beta chains was synthesized from specific primers in the conserved constant-segment region. To control for contamination, each cDNA library was double barcoded with a SMART-Mk sample barcode plus Illumina barcodes. TruSeq adapter sequences and Illumina sample barcodes were added in two successive PCR steps. The TCR alpha and beta cDNA libraries were sequenced on the Illumina HiSeq platform using custom primers. The authors' pipeline ran thus. Raw reads were processed with MiGEC to extract unique molecular identifiers, and MiXCR was used to determine CDR3 positions. Recombination models were inferred per individual with the repgenHMM and IGoR tools using an EM algorithm. The analysis of shared clonotypes was done with the tcR package in R, with sharing normalized by the product of cloneset sizes. Out-of-frame nonproductive sequences were analyzed to study raw recombination free of thymic and clonal selection effects. The public reads were run again by TCRdb, first through fastp at Q25 and then through MiXCR, and only productive beta chains were kept. Rows with a matching CDR3 protein are joined into one entry that keeps the most common DNA and genes. The V and J calls were determined by TCRdb, not by the authors. The sample contains 570,000 or so distinct CDR3 sequences, around 9.6% of them found a single time. The leading ten clones occupy roughly 3% of the sample.

Only healthy Caucasian donors were included. The twin cohort consisted of three pairs of female monozygotic twins, all aged roughly 18 to 30 years. RNA for TCR libraries was isolated from peripheral blood mononuclear cells. Separately, the same data were catalogued under a study of yellow fever vaccine responses in identical twins. Looking at the second paper: The authors reported that the T cell response to vaccination in identical twins appeared partly convergent and partly personalized. Focusing on identical twins, the study followed the T cell clones that responded to the vaccine, and did so with precision.

Sequencing was done on a sample of PBMCs. The receptor was isolated from a woman between 18 and 29 years old in good health.

In nucleotide form, the sequence is TGTGCCAGCAGTGCTTTCGGGGGGTTTACCTACGAGCAGTACTTC. It codes for CASSAFGGFTYEQYF. This chain is built from TRBV2 and TRBJ2-7; 7 bases in the middle match TRBD2. V has 4 bases trimmed and J has 2 bases trimmed; junction bases matching no gene number 8. From cysteine to phenylalanine, the CDR3 is 15 amino acids long. The sequence is cut down to CDR3 DNA, 45 bases in frame from base 1. Per the germline V gene, SNHLY is the CDR1 and FYNNEI is the CDR2.